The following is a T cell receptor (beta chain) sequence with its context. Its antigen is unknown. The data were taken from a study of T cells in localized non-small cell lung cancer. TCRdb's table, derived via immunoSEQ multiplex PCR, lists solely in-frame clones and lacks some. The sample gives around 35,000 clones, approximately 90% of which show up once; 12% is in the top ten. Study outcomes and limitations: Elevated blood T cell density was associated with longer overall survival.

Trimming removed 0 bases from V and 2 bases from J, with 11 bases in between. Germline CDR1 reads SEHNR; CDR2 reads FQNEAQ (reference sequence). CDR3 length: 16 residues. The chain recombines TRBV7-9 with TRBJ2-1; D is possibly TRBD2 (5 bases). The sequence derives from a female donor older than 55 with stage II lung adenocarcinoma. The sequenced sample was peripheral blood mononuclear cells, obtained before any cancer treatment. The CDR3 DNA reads TGTGCCAGCAGCTTAGCTACTACCGGGACCTACAATGAGCAGTTCTTC. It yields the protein CASSLATTGTYNEQFF.